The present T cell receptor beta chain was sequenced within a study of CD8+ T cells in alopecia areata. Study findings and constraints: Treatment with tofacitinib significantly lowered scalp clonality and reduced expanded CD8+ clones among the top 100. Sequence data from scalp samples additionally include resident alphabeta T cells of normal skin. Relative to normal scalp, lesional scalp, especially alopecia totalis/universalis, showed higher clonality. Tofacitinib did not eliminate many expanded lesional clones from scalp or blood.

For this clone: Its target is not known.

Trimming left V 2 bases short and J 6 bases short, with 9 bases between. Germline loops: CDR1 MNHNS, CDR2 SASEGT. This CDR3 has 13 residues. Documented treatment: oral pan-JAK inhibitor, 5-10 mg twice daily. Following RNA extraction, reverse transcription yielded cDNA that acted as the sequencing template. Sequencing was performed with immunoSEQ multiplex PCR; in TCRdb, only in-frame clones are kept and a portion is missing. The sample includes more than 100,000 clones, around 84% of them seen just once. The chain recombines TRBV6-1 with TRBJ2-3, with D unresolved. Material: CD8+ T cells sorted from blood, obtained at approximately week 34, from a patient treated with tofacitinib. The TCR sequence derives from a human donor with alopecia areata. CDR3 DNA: TGTGCCAGCAGTGAATATCACGGTGATACGCAGTATTTT. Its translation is CASSEYHGDTQYF.